Shown below are 29 T cell receptor beta chains from a single sample sequenced in a study of blood T cell repertoires in COVID-19. TCRdb's copy holds only in-frame clones and misses some; the assay was immunoSEQ multiplex PCR. Among 150,000 to 200,000 clones listed, about 89% were seen once. The sequenced sample was PBMCs or T cells enriched from blood (not recorded which). Receptors were obtained from a woman between 18 and 30 years old who had recovered from COVID-19.

This chain connects TRBV4-1 to TRBJ2-2; 9 bases align to TRBD1. Germline lookup yields CDR1 MGHRA and CDR2 YSYEKL. With V trimmed by 5 bases and J by 4 bases, 5 bases remained unmatched. The CDR3 covers 15 residues. Written as DNA, the CDR3 is TGCGCCAGCAGCACACAGGGGGCGGGCACCGGGGAGCTGTTTTTT. It encodes CASSTQGAGTGELFF.

The rearrangement joins TRBV7-9 to TRBJ2-7, with D possibly matching TRBD1 (8 bases). Germline V gives CDR1 SEHNR, CDR2 FQNEAQ (reference sequence). This CDR3 is built from 14 residues. Trimming removed 8 bases from V and 3 bases from J, with 17 bases in between. For the CDR3, the DNA is TGTGCCAGCTTGACAGGGGAGGGTGGCTACGAGCAGTACTTC. Its translation is CASLTGEGGYEQYF.

The chain couples TRBV5-6 to TRBJ2-1; tentative D call: TRBD2 (5 bases). CDR1 and CDR2 from the germline V gene are SGHDT and YYEEEE. This CDR3 spans 15 amino acids. Trimming left V 1 base short and J 5 bases short, with 13 bases between. The CDR3 protein is CASSLRQWRDNEQFF. The CDR3 DNA sequence: TGTGCCAGCAGCTTGAGACAATGGCGGGACAATGAGCAGTTCTTC.

This clone appeared once. As DNA, the CDR3 is TGTGCCAGCAGCTTAGGGCTCCCCTTAGCGGGAGACTCGTACAATGAGCAGTTCTTC. Its translation: CASSLGLPLAGDSYNEQFF. The J gene is TRBJ2-1, the V gene TRBV7-3, with 9 bases that match TRBD2. CDR1 and CDR2 (germline): SGHTA, FQGTGA. This CDR3 comprises 19 residues. V gave up 2 bases and J gave up 4 bases; unmatched junction bases: 15.

The chain carries TRBV6-4 and TRBJ2-1, with 7 bases fitting TRBD1. The ends lost 3 bases at V and 7 bases at J; junction bases unmatched: 3. This CDR3 has 13 residues. Germline-derived CDR1 and CDR2 are MRHNA and SNTAGT. The CDR3 spells CASSEQGNNEQFF. The CDR3 region has the DNA TGTGCCAGCAGTGAACAGGGGAATAATGAGCAGTTCTTC.

This chain connects TRBV11-3 to TRBJ2-5; 7 bases line up with TRBD1. The CDR3 is 15 residues long. The J segment lost 2 bases and the V segment lost 1 base, leaving 4 bases of the junction unmatched. Germline CDR1 reads SGHNT; CDR2 reads YENEEA. CDR3 sequence: CASSLVTGAQETQYF. The CDR3, as DNA: TGTGCCAGCAGCTTAGTTACAGGGGCGCAAGAGACCCAGTACTTC.

V usage is TRBV5-6 and J usage is TRBJ1-5; D may be TRBD1 (5 bases). The V end was cut by 1 base, the J end by 4 bases, with 15 bases between. The CDR3 is 16 residues long. The V gene's germline CDR1 is SGHDT and CDR2 YYEEEE. The CDR3 spells CASSLREGIGNQPQHF. DNA for the CDR3: TGTGCCAGCAGCTTGAGGGAGGGGATAGGGAATCAGCCCCAGCATTTT.

The chain has TRBV6-5 and TRBJ2-2; unclear D gene. CDR1 and CDR2 from the germline V gene are MNHEY and SVGAGI. V was shortened by 7 bases and J by 5 bases, with 8 bases between the two germline ends. The CDR3 runs 12 residues. CDR3 sequence (DNA): TGTGCCAGCATCGGTACTACCGGGGAGCTGTTTTTT. Translation: CASIGTTGELFF.

The chain links TRBV11-3 to TRBJ2-3, with 7 bases aligning to TRBD2. Germline CDR1 SGHNT, CDR2 YENEEA. The trim removed 5 bases at V and 0 bases at J, leaving 2 bases unmatched. The CDR3 has 14 amino acids. CDR3 sequence reads: CASSSGASTDTQYF. CDR3 sequence (DNA): TGTGCCAGCAGCAGCGGGGCTAGCACAGATACGCAGTATTTT.

This sequence joins TRBV15 and TRBJ2-3, with 13 positions matching TRBD2. The CDR3 covers 15 residues. The V gene end was trimmed by 0 bases and the J gene end by 14 bases; junction bases not matched to a gene: 8. Germline-derived CDR1 and CDR2 are LNHNV and YYDKDF (reference sequence). The CDR3 reads CATSRDPPGLAGLYF. CDR3 nucleotides: TGTGCCACCAGCAGAGATCCACCGGGACTAGCGGGATTGTATTTT.

The genes are TRBV9 and TRBJ1-4, with 10 bases lining up with TRBD1. CDR3 length: 15 amino acids. The V and J ends lost 3 bases and 5 bases, in that order; junction bases with no gene match: 4. The V gene's germline CDR1 is SGDLS and CDR2 YYNGEE. Here the CDR3 reads CASSGPGQGNEKLFF. The CDR3 region has the DNA TGTGCCAGCAGCGGTCCGGGACAGGGGAATGAAAAACTGTTTTTT.

This chain joins TRBV5-1 and TRBJ2-5; 12 nucleotides match TRBD1. The V gene end was trimmed by 4 bases and the J gene end by 4 bases; junction bases not matched to a gene: 5. Germline CDR1 SGHRS, CDR2 YFSETQ. The CDR3 is made up of 15 amino acids. This CDR3 is CASSPAGQGAETQYF. In nucleotides, the CDR3 is TGCGCCAGCAGCCCGGCGGGACAGGGGGCAGAGACCCAGTACTTC.

The V and J genes are TRBV6-5 and TRBJ2-1; 8 bases fit TRBD2. This CDR3 comprises 15 residues. V gave up 7 bases and J gave up 6 bases; unmatched junction bases: 11. Germline lookup yields CDR1 MNHEY and CDR2 SVGAGI. The CDR3 sequence: CASNKAGVKVNEQFF. CDR3 DNA sequence: TGTGCCAGCAACAAAGCGGGAGTAAAGGTCAATGAGCAGTTCTTC.

The chain links TRBV5-1 to TRBJ1-1, with TRBD1 identical over 7 bases. Germline CDR1 is SGHRS and CDR2 is YFSETQ. CDR3 length equals 13 residues. The junction had 4 bases not matched to a gene; V was cut back by 4 bases and J by 4 bases. CDR3 region: CASSAQGGTEAFF. The CDR3 nucleotides read TGCGCCAGCAGCGCGCAGGGGGGCACTGAAGCTTTCTTT.

This chain links TRBV27 with TRBJ1-5; D is possibly TRBD1 (6 bases). V was cut by 2 bases and J by 9 bases, with 14 bases left in between. The CDR3 extends over 14 amino acids. In germline, CDR1 is MNHEY, CDR2 SMNVEV (reference sequence). This chain's CDR3 is CASSLTTGHGPQHF. As DNA, the CDR3 is TGTGCCAGCAGTTTAACTACAGGGCATGGGCCCCAGCATTTT.

The chain links TRBV11-2 to TRBJ2-7, with 10 bases identical to TRBD1. The CDR3 runs to 15 residues. Germline V lookup: CDR1 SGHAT, CDR2 FQNNGV. V lost 3 bases and J lost 4; bases outside the gene matches: 6. For the CDR3, the DNA is TGTGCCAGCAGCTTTCGGGGACAGGGGATATACGAGCAGTACTTC. It is translated as CASSFRGQGIYEQYF. Combining the CDR3 with reference TRBV11-2 and TRBJ2-7 gives the whole variable domain EAGVAQSPRYKIIEKRQSVAFWCNPISGHATLYWYQQILGQGPKLLIQFQNNGVVDDSQLPKDRFSAERLKGVDSTLKIQPAKLEDSAVYLCASSFRGQGIYEQYFGPGTRLTVT.

The V gene is TRBV5-5, the J gene TRBJ2-7; 9 bases are a match to TRBD1. CDR3 length equals 15 residues. Germline CDR1 reads SGHKS; CDR2 reads YYEKEE (reference sequence). Germline trimming cut 0 bases from V and 3 bases from J; bases unmatched to any gene: 4. In nucleotides, the CDR3 is TGTGCCAGCAGCTTGGCCGGGACAGGGTTCTACGAGCAGTACTTC. Residues: CASSLAGTGFYEQYF.

The J gene is TRBJ2-1, the V gene TRBV3-1 (or the pseudogene TRBV3-2); 9 nucleotides match TRBD2. The CDR3 covers 14 residues. The junction had 4 bases not matched to a gene; V was cut back by 1 base and J by 9 bases. The germline V gene has CDR1 LGHDT and CDR2 YNNKEL (reference sequence). Here the CDR3 reads CASSQVAAGGEQFF. As DNA, the CDR3 is TGTGCCAGCAGCCAAGTGGCAGCGGGAGGTGAGCAGTTCTTC.

This rearrangement joins TRBV6-1 to TRBJ1-5, with D perhaps matching TRBD1 (6 bases). Looked up from germline, CDR1 is MNHNS and CDR2 is SASEGT. The CDR3 totals 14 residues. V was pared by 3 bases and J by 6 bases, with 12 bases between. The CDR3 sequence is CASSDTGLTQPQHF. CDR3 in DNA: TGTGCCAGCAGTGACACAGGGTTAACTCAGCCCCAGCATTTT.

The genes are TRBV2 and TRBJ2-5; 7 nucleotides match TRBD2. V shed 3 bases and J 5 bases; nucleotides not matched to a gene: 12. The CDR3 runs 16 residues. Germline V gene lookup returns CDR1 SNHLY and CDR2 FYNNEI. The CDR3 region is CASSDRGGSLGETQYF. CDR3 nucleotides: TGTGCCAGCAGTGATAGGGGCGGGAGCCTCGGGGAGACCCAGTACTTC.

The chain links TRBV18 to TRBJ1-2; D ambiguous. Trimming stripped 3 bases from V and 7 bases from J, with 12 bases between. The CDR3 contains 13 residues. Germline CDR1 is KGHSH and CDR2 is LQKENI. CDR3 DNA: TGTGCCAGCTCACCCCCTCCACCGGGTGGCTACACCTTC. Translation: CASSPPPPGGYTF.

V is TRBV6-5 and J is TRBJ2-5; perhaps TRBD1 as D (6 bases). The CDR3 totals 11 residues. The germline V gene has CDR1 MNHEY and CDR2 SVGAGI. Trimming removed 7 bases at V and 9 bases at J, with 12 bases between. The CDR3 DNA reads TGTGCCAGCACAGGGGTCGGGCCCCAGTACTTC. It yields the protein CASTGVGPQYF.

The rearrangement links TRBV19 to TRBJ2-7; TRBD2 matches at 11 bases. V shed 5 bases, J shed 3 bases, and the junction held 15 bases outside the gene matches. The CDR3 covers 18 residues. Germline V CDR1 and CDR2: LNHDA, SQIVND (reference sequence). The CDR3 region is CASSVTLQTSGALYEQYF. In DNA form, the CDR3 reads TGTGCCAGTAGTGTGACGCTTCAGACTAGCGGGGCCCTCTACGAGCAGTACTTC.

The chain couples TRBV28 to TRBJ2-5; 7 bases line up with TRBD1. V gave up 4 bases and J gave up 0 bases; unmatched junction bases: 11. Germline CDR1 reads MDHEN; CDR2 reads SYDVKM. The CDR3 loop spans 17 amino acids. This chain's CDR3 is CASSWRWTGRDQETQYF. CDR3 DNA: TGTGCCAGCAGTTGGCGTTGGACAGGTCGGGACCAAGAGACCCAGTACTTC.

J is TRBJ2-7 and V is TRBV5-1; D may be TRBD1 (7 bases). V was trimmed by 5 bases and J by 3 bases, leaving 18 bases between them. The CDR3 runs to 15 residues. Per the germline V gene, CDR1 is SGHRS and CDR2 is YFSETQ. The CDR3 sequence is CASREGTETIYEQYF. CDR3 DNA sequence: TGCGCCAGCAGGGAGGGGACAGAGACTATCTACGAGCAGTACTTC.

The rearrangement links TRBV27 to TRBJ2-7; 8 bases match TRBD2. Losses at the gene ends were 10 bases for V and 6 bases for J; bases not matched to a gene: 11. This CDR3 has 13 residues. Germline CDR1 MNHEY, CDR2 SMNVEV (reference sequence). As DNA, the CDR3 is TGTGCCACTAAGCTGGACAGCGGGAGCGAGCAGTACTTC. Protein: CATKLDSGSEQYF.

The chain combines TRBV24-1 with TRBJ1-1; D is ambiguous. The CDR3 extends over 13 amino acids. Germline V lookup: CDR1 KGHDR, CDR2 SFDVKD. The V end lost 8 bases, the J end lost 1 base, and 10 bases lay between the germline ends. The CDR3 bases are TGTGCCACCACCGAACTACGGAACACTGAAGCTTTCTTT. This sequence encodes CATTELRNTEAFF.

The chain employs TRBV5-6 and TRBJ2-7, with TRBD2 as a possible D gene (5 bases). CDR3 length equals 15 residues. Germline V lookup: CDR1 SGHDT, CDR2 YYEEEE. The V end was cut by 4 bases, the J end by 7 bases, with 21 bases between. The chain's CDR3 is CASSTHSEGQVEQYF. CDR3 DNA: TGTGCCAGCAGCACCCACAGCGAGGGTCAGGTTGAGCAGTACTTC.

J is TRBJ2-5 and V is TRBV28; 9 bases align to TRBD2. V trimming: 2 bases; J trimming: 5 bases; junction bases outside the gene matches: 9. CDR3 length equals 16 residues. Germline V gives CDR1 MDHEN, CDR2 SYDVKM. The CDR3 reads CASSLLAGGPSETQYF. As DNA, the CDR3 is TGTGCCAGCAGTTTACTCGCGGGAGGGCCGTCCGAGACCCAGTACTTC.